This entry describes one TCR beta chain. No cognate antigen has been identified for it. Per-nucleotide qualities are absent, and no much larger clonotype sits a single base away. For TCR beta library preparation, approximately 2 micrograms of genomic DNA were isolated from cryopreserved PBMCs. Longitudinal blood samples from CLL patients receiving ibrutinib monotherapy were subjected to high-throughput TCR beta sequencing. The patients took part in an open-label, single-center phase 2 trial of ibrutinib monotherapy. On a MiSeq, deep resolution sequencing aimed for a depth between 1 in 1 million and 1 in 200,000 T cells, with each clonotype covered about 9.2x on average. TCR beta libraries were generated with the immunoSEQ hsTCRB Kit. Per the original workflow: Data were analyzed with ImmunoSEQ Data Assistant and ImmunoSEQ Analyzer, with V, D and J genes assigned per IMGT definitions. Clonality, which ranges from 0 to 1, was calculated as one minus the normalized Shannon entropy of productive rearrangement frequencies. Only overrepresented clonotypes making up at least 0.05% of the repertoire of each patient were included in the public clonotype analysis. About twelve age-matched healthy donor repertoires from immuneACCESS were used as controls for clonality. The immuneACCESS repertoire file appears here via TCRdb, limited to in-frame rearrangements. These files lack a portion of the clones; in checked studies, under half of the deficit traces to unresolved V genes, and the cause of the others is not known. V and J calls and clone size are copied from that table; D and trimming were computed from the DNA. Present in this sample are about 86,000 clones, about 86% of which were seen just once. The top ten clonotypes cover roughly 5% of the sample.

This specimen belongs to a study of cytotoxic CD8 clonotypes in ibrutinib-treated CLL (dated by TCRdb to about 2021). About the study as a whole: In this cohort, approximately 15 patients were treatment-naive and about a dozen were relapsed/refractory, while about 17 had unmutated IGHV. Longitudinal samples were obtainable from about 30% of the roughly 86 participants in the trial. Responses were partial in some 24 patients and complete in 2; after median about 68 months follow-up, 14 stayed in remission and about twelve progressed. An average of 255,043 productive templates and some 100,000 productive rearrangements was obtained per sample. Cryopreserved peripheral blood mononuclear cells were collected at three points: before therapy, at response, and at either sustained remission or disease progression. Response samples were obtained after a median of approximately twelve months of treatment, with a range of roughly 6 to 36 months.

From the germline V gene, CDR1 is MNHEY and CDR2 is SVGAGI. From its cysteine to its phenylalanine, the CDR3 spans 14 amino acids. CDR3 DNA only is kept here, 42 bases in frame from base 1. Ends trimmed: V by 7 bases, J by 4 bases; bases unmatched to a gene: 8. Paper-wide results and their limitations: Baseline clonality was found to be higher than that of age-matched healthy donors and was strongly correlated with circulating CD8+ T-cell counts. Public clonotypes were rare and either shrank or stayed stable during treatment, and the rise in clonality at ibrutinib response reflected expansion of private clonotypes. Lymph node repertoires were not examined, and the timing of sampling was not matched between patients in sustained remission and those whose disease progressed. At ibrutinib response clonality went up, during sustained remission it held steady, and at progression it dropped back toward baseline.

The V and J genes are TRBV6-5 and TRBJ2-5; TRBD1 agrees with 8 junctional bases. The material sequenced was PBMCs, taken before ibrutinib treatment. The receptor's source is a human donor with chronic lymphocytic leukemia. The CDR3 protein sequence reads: CASTSGQGLETQYF. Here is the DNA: TGTGCCAGCACGTCAGGACAGGGATTAGAGACCCAGTACTTC.